This T cell receptor (beta chain) was recorded in a study of persistence of HIV-infected CD4 T cells. Study in general: Up to about 200 mL blood was drawn at multiple time points; a couple of donors had single-time leukapheresis. Overall study results and limits: CMV- and Gag-responding cells had lower TCRbeta richness than CD3/CD28-responding cells. TCR oligoclonality correlated with proviral oligoclonality in the same sorted populations.

This clone was counted a few times. Its matching antigen is unknown. This CDR3 is 13 amino acids long. Trimming cost V 4 bases and J 4 bases, with 10 bases left between them. Germline CDR1 and CDR2: SGHNT and YENEEA. Stimulation used 10 ug/mL lysate from CMV-infected fibroblasts. Sorting selected CD4+ T cells upregulating both CD40 ligand and CD69. Inclusion required CMV-positive serology and CD4+ counts above 400 cells/uL. Sequencing used immunoSEQ version 4 in survey mode. Method: immunoSEQ multiplex PCR; TCRdb's copy keeps in-frame clones and lacks some. The sample gives thousands of clones, under 80% of which show up once; about 20% is in the top ten.

The material sequenced was CD4+ T cells sorted from PBMCs after approximately 19-hour stimulation, taken from a patient who received antiretroviral therapy. The chain links TRBV11-3 to TRBJ1-1; D gene ambiguous. The clonotype originates from an adult man with HIV who was CMV-seropositive. The CDR3 protein is CASSYAEATEAFF. CDR3 nucleotides: TGTGCCAGCAGCTACGCTGAGGCCACTGAAGCTTTCTTT.